Sequencing of this TCR beta chain was carried out in a study of shared clonotypes between healthy human individuals. Study as a whole: A donor's plate count was three for CD4 naive and three for CD4 memory; CD8 naive had two and CD8 memory one. General study points: Generation of non-shared clonotypes was less probable than generation of clonotypes shared by all four donors.

In this sample, this clone turned up a few times. Its specificity is unknown. Tens of thousands of T cell genomes (approximately 0.2 ug DNA) went into each sorted-subset replicate. Clones were sequenced by immunoSEQ multiplex PCR, and TCRdb holds only the in-frame ones, with some missing. The sample holds about 110,000 clones, over 65% seen once. V shed 5 bases and J shed 0 bases, with 11 bases lying between them. The CDR3 has 16 residues. Per germline, CDR1 LNHDA and CDR2 SQIVND (reference sequence). Sequencing input: memory CD8+ T cells sorted from blood. Indicated subset: CD45RO+ cells pooled with CCR7-negative TemRA cells. The chain combines TRBV19 with TRBJ2-6; D might be TRBD2 (6 bases). The TCR originated in a woman aged 25-40 years in good health. CDR3 DNA: TGTGCCAGTAGTGCGAAGGGACTCTCTGGGGCCAACGTCCTGACTTTC. Amino acid sequence: CASSAKGLSGANVLTF.